The present TCR beta chain was sequenced within a study of CD8 T cells in Susac syndrome. Random hexamers primed reverse transcription of about 0.45 to 1 ug RNA. Amplification of TCR beta CDR3 used immunoSEQ multiplex PCR across 54 Vbeta and 13 Jbeta. TCRdb re-analysed the immunoSEQ multiplex PCR reads in MiXCR, keeping a single row per CDR3 protein. The repertoire holds roughly 130,000 distinct CDR3 sequences, with 85% to 95% as singletons. The specimen was CD8+ T cells from PBMCs. The clonotype was recovered from a human donor with Susac syndrome.

This CDR3 is CSARDDRGLNTEAFF. The CDR3, as DNA: TGCAGTGCTAGAGATGACAGGGGCTTGAACACTGAAGCTTTCTTT. This chain uses TRBV20-1 with TRBJ1-1, with 8 bases matching TRBD1. Germline CDR1 reads DFQATT; CDR2 reads SNEGSKA (reference sequence). Losses at the gene ends were 0 bases for V and 0 bases for J; bases not matched to a gene: 3. The CDR3 is 15 amino acids.